The TCR beta chain described here comes from a study of T cell repertoires in cytomegalovirus infection. Study details: Evidence of both CMV infection and a matching HLA type came from public TCR beta signatures.

Germline V lookup: CDR1 SGHAT, CDR2 FQNNGV. The CDR3 is 16 amino acids. V was clipped by 2 bases and J by 5 bases; unmatched bases: 7. Study-wide results and limits: There were HLA-C-restricted CMV-specific TCR beta clonotypes dominating the ex vivo response. Based on cumulative public TCR beta family frequency, carriers of CMV plus the relevant HLA were identified.

TCRdb recomputed calls from the reads with MiXCR, one row per CDR3 protein. The sample carries fewer than 200,000 distinct CDR3 sequences, around an eighth recorded once. This clonotype was counted between two and nine times. Its antigen remains unknown. The sample taken for sequencing was PBMCs. The chain has TRBV11-2 and TRBJ2-5, with 11 positions matching TRBD1. This sequence originates from a human donor in good health (CMV status not recorded). Some clones in this sample may be carry-over from other donors' samples. The chain's CDR3 is CASSLLGQGVMETQYF. DNA of the CDR3: TGTGCCAGCAGCTTACTGGGACAGGGGGTGATGGAGACCCAGTACTTC.